This T cell receptor beta chain was recovered during a study of T cell repertoires in cytomegalovirus infection. V was shortened by 2 bases and J by 11 bases, with 16 bases between the two germline ends. Germline V gene sequence: CDR1 MNHEY, CDR2 SVGAGI. The CDR3 is 15 residues long. Comments on this clonotype: Its antigen is currently unknown.

Study results and limitations: HLA-C-restricted, CMV-specific TCR beta clonotypes were dominant ex vivo.

TCRdb recomputed calls from the reads with MiXCR, one row per CDR3 protein. The sample includes around 430,000 distinct CDR3 sequences, roughly 46% of them seen just once. The chain is built from TRBV6-5 and TRBJ1-6; weak D call: TRBD1 (6 bases). The sequence derives from a human donor in good health (CMV status not recorded). Some clones in this sample may be carry-over from other donors' samples. Sample: cultured PBMCs, taken from culture after CMV antigen stimulation. The CDR3 DNA is TGTGCCAGCAGTTACGGTGGGGTTAAGGGGGCACCCCTCCACTTT. Translation gives CASSYGGVKGAPLHF.